Each of the 14 T cell receptor beta chains below was sequenced from the same sample in a study of cytomegalovirus exposure and HLA in healthy donors. The PCR used 60 Vbeta and 13 Jbeta primers. Produced via immunoSEQ multiplex PCR; TCRdb's table is partial and in-frame only. The table has roughly 150,000 clones, roughly 77% seen once. Source material: PBMCs. These receptors were taken from a man between 18 and 35 years old in good health and CMV-seropositive.

This clone was counted once. The CDR3 region is CASRGSFRSTYF. CDR3 DNA sequence: TGTGCCAGCAGAGGGAGTTTTCGGAGTACGTATTTT. The rearrangement uses TRBV2 and TRBJ2-3; possibly TRBD2 for D (5 bases). V was trimmed by 6 bases and J by 14 bases, leaving 18 bases between them. The CDR3 extends over 12 amino acids. The germline V gene encodes CDR1 SNHLY and CDR2 FYNNEI.

The chain carries TRBV6-4 and TRBJ2-3, with D tentatively TRBD2 (6 bases). Trimming pared 4 bases from V and 0 bases from J, leaving 8 bases between. The CDR3 totals 14 residues. Germline assignment: CDR1 MRHNA and CDR2 SNTAGT. The CDR3 region is CASSAGTSTDTQYF. The CDR3 nucleotides are TGTGCCAGCAGTGCCGGGACTAGCACAGATACGCAGTATTTT.

The chain uses TRBV4-2 and TRBJ2-5, with D perhaps TRBD1 (5 bases). V was cut by 0 bases and J by 5 bases, with 13 bases left in between. The CDR3 spans 15 residues. Germline values: CDR1 LGHNA, CDR2 YNFKEQ. The CDR3, as DNA: TGTGCCAGCAGCCAAGATGAGACAGCTGGGGAGACCCAGTACTTC. This encodes CASSQDETAGETQYF.

The rearrangement uses TRBV28 and TRBJ1-2; 7 bases map to TRBD1. The CDR3 runs to 13 residues. Per germline, CDR1 MDHEN and CDR2 SYDVKM. J lost 8 bases, V lost 2 bases, and 5 bases had no gene match. The CDR3 DNA follows: TGTGCCAGCAGTTTAGGCAGGGGGTACGGCTACACCTTC. This encodes CASSLGRGYGYTF.

This rearrangement joins TRBV7-3 to TRBJ2-3, with 7 bases identical to TRBD2. This CDR3 comprises 15 residues. Germline loops: CDR1 SGHTA, CDR2 FQGTGA. With V trimmed by 6 bases and J by 0 bases, 6 bases remained unmatched. The CDR3: CASSFSGSSTDTQYF. DNA for the CDR3: TGTGCCAGCAGTTTTAGCGGGTCTAGCACAGATACGCAGTATTTT.

This clone has a handful of counts. The V gene is TRBV6-5, the J gene TRBJ2-2; D is unresolved. This CDR3 contains 14 residues. The germline gives CDR1 MNHEY, CDR2 SVGAGI. Trimming took 2 bases from V and 3 from J, leaving 7 bases between them. The CDR3 DNA follows: TGTGCCAGCAGTTACGGCAGGTACACCGGGGAGCTGTTTTTT. This codes for CASSYGRYTGELFF.

The CDR3 spells CASSGRGSNTMYNEQFF. The CDR3 nucleotides are TGTGCCAGCAGCGGAAGGGGGTCTAACACTATGTACAATGAGCAGTTCTTC. The rearrangement links TRBV9 to TRBJ2-1; D might be TRBD1 (6 bases). CDR1 SGDLS and CDR2 YYNGEE come from the germline V gene. V was clipped by 3 bases and J by 4 bases, with 20 bases between them. The CDR3 is made up of 17 amino acids. Full variable domain (rest looked up from reference TRBV9 and TRBJ2-1): DSGVTQTPKHLITATGQRVTLRCSPRSGDLSVYWYQQSLDQGLQFLIQYYNGEERAKGNILERFSAQQFPDLHSELNLSSLELGDSALYFCASSGRGSNTMYNEQFFGPGTRLTVL.

V usage is TRBV5-6 and J usage is TRBJ2-2, with TRBD2 as a possible D gene (5 bases). Germline CDR1 is SGHDT and CDR2 is YYEEEE. The CDR3 runs 12 residues. Trimming removed 4 bases from V and 6 bases from J, with 7 bases in between. Here the CDR3 DNA reads TGTGCCAGCAGCGGGAGTCCCGGGGAGCTGTTTTTT. Its translation is CASSGSPGELFF. Supplemented by reference TRBV5-6 and TRBJ2-2, the full variable domain reads DAGVTQSPTHLIKTRGQQVTLRCSPKSGHDTVSWYQQALGQGPQFIFQYYEEEERQRGNFPDRFSGHQFPNYSSELNVNALLLGDSALYLCASSGSPGELFFGEGSRLTVL.

This chain links TRBV19 with TRBJ1-3; tentatively, D is TRBD1 (5 bases). The germline V and J ends were trimmed by 5 bases and 0 bases, with 8 bases remaining between them. The germline V gene encodes CDR1 LNHDA and CDR2 SQIVND (reference sequence). The CDR3 runs to 14 residues. CDR3 loop: CASSDGGSGNTIYF. In DNA form, the CDR3 reads TGTGCCAGTAGTGACGGGGGCTCTGGAAACACCATATATTTT.

The V gene is TRBV28, the J gene TRBJ2-7; the match to TRBD2 covers 8 bases. V trimming: 5 bases; J trimming: 2 bases; junction bases outside the gene matches: 5. There are 14 residues in the CDR3. In germline, CDR1 is MDHEN, CDR2 SYDVKM. CDR3 nucleotide sequence: TGTGCCAGCAGTGACGGGAGGGGGACCTACGAGCAGTACTTC. This sequence encodes CASSDGRGTYEQYF.

The V gene is TRBV9, the J gene TRBJ2-5, with D perhaps matching TRBD2 (5 bases). Germline V gene data show CDR1 as SGDLS and CDR2 as YYNGEE. CDR3 size: 17 residues. V gave up 0 bases and J gave up 1 base, with 16 bases separating them. The CDR3 DNA reads as TGTGCCAGCAGCGTAGATATCGACCGGGATAGCCAAGAGACCCAGTACTTC. Its translation: CASSVDIDRDSQETQYF.

The chain has TRBV7-2 and TRBJ1-2; the match to TRBD1 covers 7 bases. Looked up from germline, CDR1 is SGHTA and CDR2 is FQGNSA. The CDR3 contains 14 residues. Trimming took 5 bases from V and 5 from J; bases not matched to a gene: 8. The CDR3 nucleotides are TGTGCCAGCAGCACCCCCCCAGGGGGGTATGGCTACACCTTC. It specifies CASSTPPGGYGYTF. Based on the CDR3 plus reference TRBV7-2 and TRBJ1-2, the full variable domain is GAGVSQSPSNKVTEKGKDVELRCDPISGHTALYWYRQSLGQGLEFLIYFQGNSAPDKSGLPSDRFSAERTGGSVSTLTIQRTQQEDSAVYLCASSTPPGGYGYTFGSGTRLTVV.

The chain uses TRBV11-2 and TRBJ2-5; D gene ambiguous. Trimming pared 2 bases from V and 5 bases from J, leaving 9 bases between. The CDR3 loop spans 13 amino acids. CDR1 is SGHAT and CDR2 is FQNNGV in the germline V gene. As DNA, the CDR3 is TGTGCCAGCAGCTTAAAAGCGTGGGAGACCCAGTACTTC. Translating it yields CASSLKAWETQYF. Full variable domain (rest looked up from reference TRBV11-2 and TRBJ2-5): EAGVAQSPRYKIIEKRQSVAFWCNPISGHATLYWYQQILGQGPKLLIQFQNNGVVDDSQLPKDRFSAERLKGVDSTLKIQPAKLEDSAVYLCASSLKAWETQYFGPGTRLLVL.

J is TRBJ1-5 and V is TRBV4-1; D unclear. Germline V gene sequence: CDR1 MGHRA, CDR2 YSYEKL. The CDR3 extends over 13 amino acids. With 3 bases removed from V and 0 bases from J, the gap between germline ends came to 3 bases. The CDR3 here is CASSHYSNQPQHF. The DNA of the CDR3 is TGCGCCAGCAGCCACTATAGCAATCAGCCCCAGCATTTT.